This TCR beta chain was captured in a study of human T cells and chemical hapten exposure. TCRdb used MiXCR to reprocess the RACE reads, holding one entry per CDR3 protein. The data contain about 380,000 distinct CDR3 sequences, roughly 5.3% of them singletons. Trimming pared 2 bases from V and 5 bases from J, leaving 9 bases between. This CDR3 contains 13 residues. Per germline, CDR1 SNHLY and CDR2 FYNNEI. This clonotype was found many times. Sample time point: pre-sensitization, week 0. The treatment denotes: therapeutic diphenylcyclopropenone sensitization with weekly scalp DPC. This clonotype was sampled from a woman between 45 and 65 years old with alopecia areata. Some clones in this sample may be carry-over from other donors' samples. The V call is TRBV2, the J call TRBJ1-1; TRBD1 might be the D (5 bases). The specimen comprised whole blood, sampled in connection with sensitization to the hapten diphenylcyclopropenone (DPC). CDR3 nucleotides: TGTGCCAGCAGTGAACAGGGCGTGACTGAAGCTTTCTTT. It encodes CASSEQGVTEAFF.